A selection of T cell receptor beta chains follows, all from one sample in a study of T cells in Graves' hyperthyroidism and ophthalmopathy. TCRdb recomputed calls from the multiplex PCR reads with MiXCR, one row per CDR3 protein. Of around 290,000 distinct CDR3 sequences listed, more than 10% are singletons. Material for sequencing was blood. The receptor set was obtained from a woman aged 25 to 39 with Graves' hyperthyroidism that later progressed to Graves' ophthalmopathy. Both conserved end residues are part of each CDR3. The order of the fields is clone size, D gene, V gene, J gene, CDR3 DNA, CDR3 protein. The D gene is left open where the match is weak. Size tells how often a clone was seen (once, few, many) or the class of an expanded clone, and some rows leave it out.

>many|NA|TRBV6-2/TRBV6-3|TRBJ2-1
TGTGCCAGCAGTGAGCGTCATGAGCAGTTCTTC
CASSERHEQFF
>many|NA|TRBV3-1|TRBJ2-3
TGTGCCAGCAGCCAAAACACGGGGGGCACAGATACGCAGTATTTT
CASSQNTGGTDTQYF
>many|NA|TRBV7-2|TRBJ2-3
TGTGCCAGCAGCTTACGGGAAAGTTCAGATACGCAGTATTTT
CASSLRESSDTQYF
>NA|NA|TRBV28|TRBJ2-3
TGTGCCAGCAGTCTACCCGTGACAGGAACCGATACACAGTATTTT
CASSLPVTGTDTQYF
>few|NA|TRBV19|TRBJ1-2
TGTGCCAGTAGTATAGGGCTTACGGACGCCGCAGTGACCTATGGCTACACCTTC
CASSIGLTDAAVTYGYTF
>many|TRBD2|TRBV6-2/TRBV6-3|TRBJ2-5
TGTGCCGGTGCCAAGACGGGGCTAGCGGGAGAGACCCAGTACTTC
CAGAKTGLAGETQYF
>many|NA|TRBV20-1|TRBJ1-2
TGCAGTGCTTGGGGGGTCCCCAACTATGGCTACACCTTC
CSAWGVPNYGYTF
>many|TRBD2|TRBV11-2|TRBJ2-3
TGTGCCAGCAGCCCTAGCGGGAGTTTAAATACGCAGTATTTT
CASSPSGSLNTQYF
>many|NA|TRBV13|TRBJ2-3
TGTGCCAGCAGCTCACACCCAGGGGCAGATACGCAGTATTTT
CASSSHPGADTQYF
>many|NA|TRBV6-1|TRBJ1-4
TGTGCCAGCAGTGAAGCTTGGAGGGGTTCCGAAAAACTGTTTTTT
CASSEAWRGSEKLFF
>many|TRBD2|TRBV6-2/TRBV6-3|TRBJ2-2
TGTGCCAGCCGAATTAGCGGGAGCCGAACCGGGGAGCTGTTTTTT
CASRISGSRTGELFF
>many|NA|TRBV19|TRBJ2-7
TGTGCCAGTAGTGTGGCCCATATCTCCTACGAGCAGTACTTC
CASSVAHISYEQYF
>many|NA|TRBV19|TRBJ1-2
TGTGCCAGTAGTATGGGCCCTGGGGCCATATCAGGCTACACCTTC
CASSMGPGAISGYTF
>many|TRBD2|TRBV6-2/TRBV6-3|TRBJ2-3
TGTGCCAGCAGTACCCGGACTAGCGGGAGCTACCGGCCAGATACGCAGTATTTT
CASSTRTSGSYRPDTQYF
>many|TRBD2|TRBV20-1|TRBJ2-3
TGCAGTGCTACCTCGGGGGTAGCGGGACCTAGCACAGATACGCAGTATTTT
CSATSGVAGPSTDTQYF
>many|TRBD1|TRBV19|TRBJ1-1
TGTGCCAGTAGTATCCATCTCGGGGGACAGGGCCCCACTGAAGCTTTCTTT
CASSIHLGGQGPTEAFF
>many|NA|TRBV28|TRBJ1-2
TGTGCCAGCAGTCTGGTATTGGACTATGGCTACACCTTC
CASSLVLDYGYTF
>many|TRBD1|TRBV28|TRBJ2-3
TGTGCCAGCCGCTGGCAGGGACCAGGGGGAGATACGCAGTATTTT
CASRWQGPGGDTQYF
>few|TRBD2|TRBV6-1|TRBJ2-1
TGTGCCAGTAGACTAGCGTTGTACAATGAGCAGTTCTTC
CASRLALYNEQFF
>many|TRBD2|TRBV20-1|TRBJ2-7
TGCAGTGCTAGTAGGCCAGGGACTAGCGGGAGGGCCTGGGGATACGAGCAGTACTTC
CSASRPGTSGRAWGYEQYF
>NA|TRBD1|TRBV6-1|TRBJ1-2
TGTGCCAGCCGCTTAGGGGGCACTAACTATGGCTACACCTTC
CASRLGGTNYGYTF
>many|NA|TRBV3-1|TRBJ2-7
TGTGCCAGCAGGGACCAGGGCTCCTACGAGCAGTACTTC
CASRDQGSYEQYF
>many|TRBD2|TRBV28|TRBJ2-3
TGTGCCAGCAGCTCGTATAGAGGGGGGACTAGCGCCCTCCCGGGGACGCAGTATTTT
CASSSYRGGTSALPGTQYF
>few|TRBD1|TRBV7-9|TRBJ1-3
TGTGCCAGCCACCACCAGGGACAGGGTGAGGGAAACACCATATATTTT
CASHHQGQGEGNTIYF
>many|NA|TRBV27|TRBJ2-1
TGTGCCAGCAGGCCGGACTACAATGAGCAGTTCTTC
CASRPDYNEQFF
>many|TRBD1|TRBV7-9|TRBJ1-1
TGTGCCAGCAGCTTAGCGGACAGGGTGGCCTATATGAACACTGAAGCTTTCTTT
CASSLADRVAYMNTEAFF
>many|TRBD2|TRBV6-1|TRBJ2-1
TGTGCCAGCAGTTCCCCACTTTCTAGCGGGAGGATCGTTGAGCAGTTCTTC
CASSSPLSSGRIVEQFF
>many|NA|TRBV18|TRBJ2-3
TGTGCCAGCTCACCACGCCAAGCCGACACAGATACGCAGTATTTT
CASSPRQADTDTQYF
>many|TRBD1|TRBV3-1|TRBJ2-7
TGTGCCAGCAGCAAAGGGACAGTCTACGAGCAGTACTTC
CASSKGTVYEQYF
>NA|TRBD2|TRBV5-1|TRBJ2-3
TGCGCCACCCAGCTTAGACCTAGCGGACACACAGATACGCAGTATTTT
CATQLRPSGHTDTQYF
>many|TRBD2|TRBV12-3/TRBV12-4|TRBJ2-1
TGTGCCAGCAGTTTAGCGTCTAGCGGGAATTACAATGAGCAGTTCTTC
CASSLASSGNYNEQFF
>many|NA|TRBV6-1|TRBJ1-5
TGTGCCAGCAGTGAATATCCAGGAGGACAGCCCCAGCATTTT
CASSEYPGGQPQHF
>many|TRBD2|TRBV20-1|TRBJ2-7
TGCAGTGCGGAGAACGGGAGGGAGGCCTACGAGCAGTACTTC
CSAENGREAYEQYF
>few|TRBD1|TRBV3-1|TRBJ1-1
TGTGCCAGCAGCCAAGCCTACAGGGGCACTGAAGCTTTCTTT
CASSQAYRGTEAFF
>NA|NA|TRBV7-9|TRBJ2-5
TGTGCCAGCAGCTTAGCTGACGTGACTACGACCCCCTGGGGCCGGGAGACCCAGTACTTC
CASSLADVTTTPWGRETQYF
>NA|NA|TRBV19|TRBJ1-1
TGTGCCAGTAGTACCCCACAGACAGGACCGAACACTGAAGCTTTCTTT
CASSTPQTGPNTEAFF
>many|TRBD1|TRBV28|TRBJ1-2
TGTGCCAGCAACGAACCCGGGACAGGGTCCTATGGCTACACCTTC
CASNEPGTGSYGYTF
>many|TRBD2|TRBV28|TRBJ2-7
TGTGCCAGCAGTACCCCGGCTAGCGGGAGGAGGGGCGAGCAGTACTTC
CASSTPASGRRGEQYF
>many|TRBD1|TRBV4-2|TRBJ2-1
TGTGCCAGCAGCCCCTCAATCCTGGGACAGGGCTACAATGAGCAGTTCTTC
CASSPSILGQGYNEQFF
>many|NA|TRBV7-8|TRBJ1-3
TGTGCCAGCAGCTTGTTGGACAGACCCTCTGGAAACACCATATATTTT
CASSLLDRPSGNTIYF
>few|NA|TRBV30|TRBJ1-4
TGTGCCTGGGGCAGGGGCGGCTCTAATGAAAAACTGTTTTTT
CAWGRGGSNEKLFF
>NA|NA|TRBV5-4|TRBJ2-5
TGTGCCAGCAGCTTGGAGTGGGACCAAGAGACCCAGTACTTC
CASSLEWDQETQYF
>many|NA|TRBV20-1|TRBJ1-5
TGCAGTGCTAGACCGCAAGGAGGGGTTGTGGCATCGCCCCAGCATTTT
CSARPQGGVVASPQHF
>many|NA|TRBV7-2|TRBJ1-6
TGTGCCAGCAGCTTAGGTACCGGGATTAATTCACCCCTCCACTTT
CASSLGTGINSPLHF
>many|TRBD2|TRBV27|TRBJ2-3
TGTGCCAGCAGTCAAGGACTAGCGATCACAGATACGCAGTATTTT
CASSQGLAITDTQYF
>few|NA|TRBV19|TRBJ2-7
TGTGCCAGCAAACCGGGACACAACTACGAGCAGTACTTC
CASKPGHNYEQYF
>many|NA|TRBV27|TRBJ2-1
TGTGCCAGCAGTTTAAGGTGGGGTCATGAGCAGTTCTTC
CASSLRWGHEQFF
>NA|NA|TRBV6-1|TRBJ2-2
TGTGCCAGCAGTGAAGTGGGGGGCACCGGGGAGCTGTTTTTT
CASSEVGGTGELFF
>NA|TRBD1|TRBV7-2|TRBJ2-1
TGTGCCAGCAGCTCGGACAGGGGCGGGTACAATGAGCAGTTCTTC
CASSSDRGGYNEQFF
>many|TRBD2|TRBV7-9|TRBJ2-1
TGTGCCAGCAGCGGGCTACGGGTTAGGGGAGGGCACAATGAGCAGTTCTTC
CASSGLRVRGGHNEQFF
>NA|NA|TRBV19|TRBJ2-5
TGTGCCAGTAGTATAGGTGGCAGGGAGACCCAGTACTTC
CASSIGGRETQYF
>NA|NA|TRBV5-6|TRBJ2-6
TGTGCCAGCGCCCTAGGGGTCTTGGCCGCCCGGGCCAACGTCCTGACTTTC
CASALGVLAARANVLTF
>many|TRBD2|TRBV3-1|TRBJ2-1
TGTGCCAGCAGCCAGGCCACTAGCGGGACCTACAATGAGCAGTTCTTC
CASSQATSGTYNEQFF
>NA|NA|TRBV27|TRBJ1-5
TGTGCCAGCAGGGCCTCTCAGGGGACGGAAAATCAGCCCCAGCATTTT
CASRASQGTENQPQHF